The subject of this entry is one TCR beta chain. Its target is not known. Germline CDR1 and CDR2: LNHNV and YYDKDF (reference sequence). With V trimmed by 3 bases and J by 5 bases, 5 bases remained unmatched. CDR3 size: 16 residues. The sample comes from a study of cytomegalovirus exposure and HLA in healthy donors. Study-level background: It was reported in a later analysis that the roughly 120 validation repertoires used the same platform as the approximately 600 first-cohort repertoires.

The repertoire was sequenced with immunoSEQ multiplex PCR; TCRdb's copy has only in-frame clones and lacks some. The repertoire has tens of thousands of clones, around 94% of them found once; the top ten carry about 3.5%. The study, taken as a whole, reports: Most TCR sequences were seen very rarely across donors, but some public TCRs occurred in many.

This chain joins TRBV15 and TRBJ2-1; 12 nucleotides match TRBD2. Sequenced input: PBMCs. The sequence was collected from a young woman in good health and CMV-seropositive. The CDR3 protein is CATSRTSGGKDNEQFF. The CDR3 DNA reads as TGTGCCACCAGCAGGACTAGCGGGGGCAAGGACAATGAGCAGTTCTTC.